Below are 25 T cell receptor beta chains sequenced from a single sample in a study of blood T cell repertoires in COVID-19. Using immunoSEQ multiplex PCR, the repertoire was profiled, and TCRdb retains in-frame clones only, with some absent. The data hold 150,000 to 200,000 clones, with 65% to 90% observed a single time. The sequenced material came from PBMCs or T cells enriched from blood (not recorded which). The receptors derive from a man between 40 and 49 years old who had recovered from COVID-19.

The chain is built from TRBV20-1 and TRBJ2-1; D is undetermined. The CDR3 loop spans 11 amino acids. V lost 2 bases to trimming and J lost 9 bases, with 8 bases between them. From germline, CDR1 is DFQATT and CDR2 SNEGSKA (reference sequence). The CDR3 spells CSARKDSEQFF. Written as DNA, the CDR3 is TGCAGTGCTAGAAAAGATAGTGAGCAGTTCTTC.

The V call is TRBV10-1, the J call TRBJ1-1; D is possibly TRBD1 (5 bases). This CDR3 contains 15 residues. Trimming left V 6 bases short and J 1 base short, with 15 bases between. CDR1 is WNHNN, CDR2 SYGVQD, per germline (reference sequence). The CDR3 protein is CASSPVRRGNTEAFF. The CDR3 coding sequence is TGCGCCAGCAGCCCCGTCCGGAGGGGGAACACTGAAGCTTTCTTT.

The chain uses TRBV5-1 and TRBJ2-7; TRBD1 might be the D (6 bases). Trimming stripped 0 bases from V and 1 base from J, with 14 bases between. Per germline, CDR1 SGHRS and CDR2 YFSETQ. The CDR3 has 16 residues. As DNA, the CDR3 is TGCGCCAGCAGCTTGGTACCACAGGGAATTTCCTACGAGCAGTACTTC. As protein: CASSLVPQGISYEQYF.

The chain couples TRBV7-9 to TRBJ2-3; the D is unclear. Germline lookup yields CDR1 SEHNR and CDR2 FQNEAQ (reference sequence). This CDR3 region has 13 residues. The ends were cut back, 5 bases at V and 0 bases at J, with 6 bases in the middle. The CDR3 protein is CASSETSTDTQYF. In nucleotides, the CDR3 is TGTGCCAGCAGCGAGACTAGCACAGATACGCAGTATTTT.

The J gene is TRBJ2-2, the V gene TRBV13; D is perhaps TRBD1 (6 bases). The length of the CDR3 is 15 residues. Trimming left V 5 bases short and J 2 bases short, with 12 bases between. Germline V gives CDR1 PRHDT, CDR2 FYEKMQ (reference sequence). DNA of the CDR3: TGTGCCAGCAGCAACCCGGACAGTAACACCGGGGAGCTGTTTTTT. Translating it yields CASSNPDSNTGELFF.

This clone was found a few times. The CDR3 protein is CASIAGGAINEQFF. CDR3 nucleotides: TGTGCCAGTATAGCAGGGGGCGCAATCAATGAGCAGTTCTTC. The V call is TRBV19, the J call TRBJ2-1; 8 nucleotides match TRBD1. Germline V gives CDR1 LNHDA, CDR2 SQIVND (reference sequence). The CDR3 length is 14 residues. V was clipped by 7 bases and J by 6 bases; unmatched bases: 8.

This chain joins TRBV4-3 and TRBJ2-3, with 11 bases lining up with TRBD2. J was trimmed by 4 bases and V by 4 bases; bases with no gene match: 19. Germline V gene data show CDR1 as LGHNA and CDR2 as YSLEER. The CDR3 is made up of 20 amino acids. CDR3 sequence (DNA): TGCGCCAGCAGCCGAGACGCGACTAGCGGGAAAGGATTCGTGGCAGATACGCAGTATTTT. Its protein is CASSRDATSGKGFVADTQYF.

This chain uses TRBV4-1 with TRBJ1-4; 7 nucleotides match TRBD1. With 1 base clipped from V and 5 bases from J, the junction kept 4 bases outside the gene matches. Looked up from germline, CDR1 is MGHRA and CDR2 is YSYEKL. The CDR3 runs to 15 residues. The CDR3 spells CASSQAGQLNEKLFF. In DNA, the CDR3 is TGCGCCAGCAGCCAAGCGGGACAGCTCAATGAAAAACTGTTTTTT.

V usage is TRBV19 and J usage is TRBJ1-2; D unresolved. From germline, CDR1 is LNHDA and CDR2 SQIVND (reference sequence). The CDR3 has 15 amino acids. V was clipped by 2 bases and J by 2 bases, with 12 bases between them. The CDR3 DNA follows: TGTGCCAGTAGTATAACCGTCCACCTAAACTATGGCTACACCTTC. Amino acids: CASSITVHLNYGYTF.

This clone was counted only a few times. V gene TRBV28 combines with J gene TRBJ1-3; D is uncertain. The CDR3 length is 15 residues. V was shortened by 6 bases and J by 0 bases, with 12 bases between the two germline ends. CDR1 and CDR2 (germline): MDHEN, SYDVKM. The CDR3 protein is CASRQHHLSGNTIYF. The CDR3 DNA is TGTGCCAGCAGACAGCACCACCTCTCTGGAAACACCATATATTTT.

V usage is TRBV29-1 and J usage is TRBJ2-2, with 7 bases aligning to TRBD1. The germline gives CDR1 SQVTM, CDR2 ANQGSEA. Unmatched junction bases numbered 9, after V lost 5 bases and J lost 6 bases. The CDR3 runs 14 residues. DNA for the CDR3: TGCAGCGTTTGGGGACAGTGGGGGCCCGGGGAGCTGTTTTTT. It translates to CSVWGQWGPGELFF.

This clone was seen just once. This chain links TRBV5-1 with TRBJ2-7, with a tentative D call TRBD2 (6 bases). The length of the CDR3 is 15 residues. V was trimmed by 5 bases and J by 3 bases, leaving 18 bases between them. Germline V gene sequence: CDR1 SGHRS, CDR2 YFSETQ. The CDR3 is CASRSGQGGYYEQYF. The CDR3 DNA follows: TGCGCCAGCAGGTCCGGGCAGGGAGGCTACTACGAGCAGTACTTC.

The V and J genes are TRBV7-9 and TRBJ1-4; TRBD1 aligns across 7 bases. The V segment lost 6 bases and the J segment 8 bases; nucleotides outside the gene matches: 12. Germline V gene sequence: CDR1 SEHNR, CDR2 FQNEAQ (reference sequence). The CDR3 runs 15 residues. CDR3 amino acids: CASRPQGKGGEKLFF. The CDR3 nucleotides are TGTGCCAGCAGGCCACAGGGGAAGGGGGGAGAAAAACTGTTTTTT. The entire variable domain, with the rest obtained from reference TRBV7-9 and TRBJ1-4, is as follows: DTGVSQNPRHKITKRGQNVTFRCDPISEHNRLYWYRQTLGQGPEFLTYFQNEAQLEKSRLLSDRFSAERPKGSFSTLEIQRTEQGDSAMYLCASRPQGKGGEKLFFGSGTQLSVL.

The chain recombines TRBV9 with TRBJ2-1; TRBD2 agrees at 11 bases. Germline CDR1 reads SGDLS; CDR2 reads YYNGEE. The CDR3 is made up of 15 amino acids. After removal of 4 bases from V and 3 bases from J, the junction contained 3 bases not matched to a gene. This CDR3 is CASSFSGRDYNEQFF. CDR3 nucleotides: TGTGCCAGCAGCTTTAGCGGGAGGGACTACAATGAGCAGTTCTTC.

The chain employs TRBV5-1 and TRBJ1-2; 8 positions agree with TRBD1. Per the germline V gene, CDR1 is SGHRS and CDR2 is YFSETQ. This CDR3 is 15 amino acids long. Germline trimming cut 4 bases from V and 5 bases from J; bases unmatched to any gene: 10. In DNA form, the CDR3 reads TGCGCCAGCAGCCCCGTTGACAGGGGCTCATATGGCTACACCTTC. Protein product: CASSPVDRGSYGYTF.

This chain uses TRBV6-5 with TRBJ2-7; D unclear. Trimming took off 4 bases at V and 2 bases at J, with 15 bases between the two ends. This CDR3 has 15 residues. In germline, CDR1 is MNHEY, CDR2 SVGAGI. The CDR3 is CASSSNRHGPYEQYF. CDR3 nucleotide sequence: TGTGCCAGCAGTTCTAACCGACATGGTCCCTACGAGCAGTACTTC.

The rearrangement links TRBV18 to TRBJ2-7, with 7 bases matching TRBD1. Looked up from germline, CDR1 is KGHSH and CDR2 is LQKENI. The CDR3 sequence is 14 residues long. Trimming took 6 bases from V and 3 from J; bases not matched to a gene: 8. CDR3 in amino acids: CASSRTGRFYEQYF. The CDR3 coding sequence is TGTGCCAGCTCGCGGACAGGTCGATTCTACGAGCAGTACTTC.

Worth noting for this clone: A junction end diverges from the germline sequence, so it may reflect a read error. This chain links TRBV10-3 with TRBJ2-2; D perhaps matches TRBD1 (5 bases). This CDR3 contains 15 residues. Per germline, CDR1 ENHRY and CDR2 SYGVKD. The CDR3 region is CATSVDRTYTGELFF. CDR3 in DNA: TGTGCCACCAGTGTTGATAGGACATACACCGGGGAGCTGTTTTTT.

This rearrangement joins TRBV6-5 to TRBJ1-4; 8 bases align to TRBD1. CDR3 size: 13 residues. Germline assignment: CDR1 MNHEY and CDR2 SVGAGI. Trimming at V came to 10 bases and at J to 11 bases, leaving 12 bases not matched to a gene. CDR3 sequence reads: CATRTDREGKLFF. The CDR3 DNA is TGTGCCACTAGGACGGACAGGGAGGGGAAACTGTTTTTT.

In DNA, the CDR3 is TGCGCCAGCAGCTTGAATGGGGGCGCCGACTATGGCTACACCTTC. It is translated as CASSLNGGADYGYTF. V usage is TRBV5-1 and J usage is TRBJ1-2; maybe TRBD1 (6 bases). CDR1 and CDR2 (germline): SGHRS, YFSETQ. The CDR3 consists of 15 residues. V dropped 1 base and J dropped 3 bases, with 13 bases sitting between them.

The table lists this clone with a count of one. The chain couples TRBV7-2 to TRBJ2-5; unclear D gene. V lost 4 bases to trimming and J lost 5 bases, with 8 bases between them. Germline-derived CDR1 and CDR2 are SGHTA and FQGNSA. The CDR3 sequence is 12 residues long. For the CDR3, the DNA is TGTGCCAGCAGCTCCCCCGGGGAGACCCAGTACTTC. Its protein is CASSSPGETQYF. The full variable domain, its missing parts supplied by reference TRBV7-2 and TRBJ2-5, is GAGVSQSPSNKVTEKGKDVELRCDPISGHTALYWYRQSLGQGLEFLIYFQGNSAPDKSGLPSDRFSAERTGGSVSTLTIQRTQQEDSAVYLCASSSPGETQYFGPGTRLLVL.

This clone appeared a few times. The V gene is TRBV28, the J gene TRBJ1-2, with TRBD1 matching over 7 bases. The V gene's germline CDR1 is MDHEN and CDR2 SYDVKM. V gave up 5 bases and J gave up 2 bases; unmatched junction bases: 2. The CDR3 covers 13 residues. The CDR3 nucleotides read TGTGCCAGCAGTCCGACAGGGAACTATGGCTACACCTTC. It encodes CASSPTGNYGYTF.

The chain carries TRBV19 and TRBJ1-5; possibly TRBD1 for D (6 bases). The CDR3 consists of 15 residues. The V end lost 5 bases, the J end lost 6 bases, and 17 bases lay between the germline ends. CDR1 and CDR2 (germline): LNHDA, SQIVND (reference sequence). The CDR3 DNA reads TGTGCCAGTAGTGAGGACAGCGCTGGCGGTCAGCCCCAGCATTTT. Its protein product is CASSEDSAGGQPQHF. Looking up the rest from reference TRBV19 and TRBJ1-5 gives the full variable domain: DGGITQSPKYLFRKEGQNVTLSCEQNLNHDAMYWYRQDPGQGLRLIYYSQIVNDFQKGDIAEGYSVSREKKESFPLTVTSAQKNPTAFYLCASSEDSAGGQPQHFGDGTRLSIL.

The chain uses TRBV21-1 and TRBJ2-7; the table's D call of TRBD1 was not tested on the DNA. TRBV21-1 is annotated as a pseudogene. The CDR3 loop spans 16 amino acids. The CDR3 loop is CASSFRDRGFPYEQYV. CDR3 nucleotides: TGTGCCAGCAGCTTTCGGGACAGGGGTTTTCCCTACGAGCAGTACGTC.

This clone is a singleton in its sample. The CDR3 bases are TGTGCCAGCAGCGTAGCAGGGGCGGGCACTGAAGCTTTCTTT. Translating it yields CASSVAGAGTEAFF. This chain uses TRBV9 with TRBJ1-1; TRBD1 might be the D (6 bases). Germline V gene data show CDR1 as SGDLS and CDR2 as YYNGEE. The CDR3 totals 14 residues. V shed 0 bases and J shed 4 bases, with 10 bases lying between them.